The 21 T cell receptor beta chains given below trace back to one sample, sequenced in a study of cytomegalovirus exposure and HLA in healthy donors. The PCR contained 60 Vbeta and 13 Jbeta primers. The repertoire was sequenced with immunoSEQ multiplex PCR; TCRdb's copy has only in-frame clones and lacks some. The sample comprises about 230,000 clones, over 65% of which are singletons, and roughly 1.3% rests with the top ten. The sequenced sample was PBMCs. The receptor set was obtained from a human donor in good health.

This chain connects TRBV4-2 to TRBJ2-7; 12 bases fit TRBD2. The CDR3 has 19 residues. CDR1 LGHNA and CDR2 YNFKEQ come from the germline V gene. J gave up 2 bases and V 3 bases, and 14 bases lay outside the gene matches. The CDR3, as DNA: TGTGCCAGCAGCCAGGCGCTAGCGGGAGGGCCCTCAGGGACCTACGAGCAGTACTTC. It encodes CASSQALAGGPSGTYEQYF.

The rearrangement joins TRBV5-1 to TRBJ2-7; a weak D match, TRBD2 (5 bases). This CDR3 is 14 amino acids long. Germline V lookup: CDR1 SGHRS, CDR2 YFSETQ. V was clipped by 1 base and J by 1 base, with 9 bases between them. The CDR3, as DNA: TGCGCCAGCAGCTTGAGAAGCGGTTCCTACGAGCAGTACTTC. Translation: CASSLRSGSYEQYF.

The chain recombines TRBV7-2 with TRBJ2-3; D possibly corresponds to TRBD2 (6 bases). Deletions cut 1 base from V and 10 bases from J, with 15 bases between. The germline gives CDR1 SGHTA, CDR2 FQGNSA. This CDR3 is built from 14 residues. The CDR3 region has the DNA TGTGCCAGCAGCTTAGGAGGAGGGCTAAACGCGCAGTATTTT. Encoded protein: CASSLGGGLNAQYF.

The CDR3 sequence: CSVERPGGSDTQYF. The CDR3 nucleotides read TGCAGCGTTGAGCGACCAGGGGGAAGTGATACGCAGTATTTT. The chain is built from TRBV29-1 and TRBJ2-3; 7 bases are a match to TRBD1. CDR1 and CDR2 from the germline V gene are SQVTM and ANQGSEA. V dropped 3 bases and J dropped 6; count of bases not matched to a gene: 9. CDR3 length: 14 residues.

The V call is TRBV19, the J call TRBJ1-5; D not resolved. Germline assignment: CDR1 LNHDA and CDR2 SQIVND (reference sequence). The CDR3 covers 17 residues. V shed 1 base and J shed 3 bases, with 16 bases lying between them. The CDR3 DNA sequence: TGTGCCAGTAGTATAGCACAGAAGATACTCGTCAATCAGCCCCAGCATTTT. This encodes CASSIAQKILVNQPQHF.

V is TRBV28 and J is TRBJ1-4; D is unresolved. Trimming left V 1 base short and J 4 bases short, with 13 bases between. The CDR3 is made up of 16 amino acids. Germline V gives CDR1 MDHEN, CDR2 SYDVKM. The CDR3 nucleotides read TGTGCCAGCAGTTTATCTGCCCCCCCGGGTAATGAAAAACTGTTTTTT. It is translated as CASSLSAPPGNEKLFF.

The chain employs TRBV7-6 and TRBJ2-7; D gene ambiguous. CDR1 and CDR2 from the germline V gene are SGHVS and FNYEAQ. The CDR3 consists of 12 residues. With 4 bases removed from V and 0 bases from J, the gap between germline ends came to 4 bases. The CDR3 loop reads CASSYGSYEQYF. CDR3 sequence (DNA): TGTGCCAGCAGCTACGGCTCCTACGAGCAGTACTTC. Looking up the rest from reference TRBV7-6 and TRBJ2-7 gives the full variable domain: GAGVSQSPRYKVTKRGQDVALRCDPISGHVSLYWYRQALGQGPEFLTYFNYEAQQDKSGLPNDRFSAERPEGSISTLTIQRTEQRDSAMYRCASSYGSYEQYFGPGTRLTVT.

This clone appeared a single time. The CDR3, as DNA: TGTGCCAGTATTCCGACAGGGGGATATAGCAATCAGCCCCAGCATTTT. The encoded protein is CASIPTGGYSNQPQHF. The chain is built from TRBV19 and TRBJ1-5; TRBD1 matches at 9 bases. Germline CDR1 reads LNHDA; CDR2 reads SQIVND (reference sequence). This CDR3 spans 16 amino acids. Trimming removed 7 bases from V and 0 bases from J; junction bases left unmatched: 7.

The genes are TRBV19 and TRBJ1-1; D is perhaps TRBD1 (5 bases). The CDR3 sequence is 14 residues long. The V and J ends lost 6 bases and 1 base respectively, with 12 bases between them. CDR1 is LNHDA, CDR2 SQIVND, per germline (reference sequence). For the CDR3, the DNA is TGTGCCAGTAGGGGAGGGACTCAGAACACTGAAGCTTTCTTT. Its protein is CASRGGTQNTEAFF.

The V and J genes are TRBV15 and TRBJ2-5; 7 nucleotides agree with TRBD2. The CDR3 runs to 14 residues. Trimming took 3 bases from V and 5 from J; bases not matched to a gene: 6. Germline values: CDR1 LNHNV, CDR2 YYDKDF (reference sequence). This CDR3 reads CATSSGLVGETQYF. In DNA form, the CDR3 reads TGTGCCACCAGCAGCGGACTAGTTGGTGAGACCCAGTACTTC. The variable domain in full, completed from reference TRBV15 and TRBJ2-5, reads DAMVIQNPRYQVTQFGKPVTLSCSQTLNHNVMYWYQQKSSQAPKLLFHYYDKDFNNEADTPDNFQSRRPNTSFCFLDIRSPGLGDTAMYLCATSSGLVGETQYFGPGTRLLVL.

This chain links TRBV18 with TRBJ2-2; 8 bases match TRBD2. Germline-derived CDR1 and CDR2 are KGHSH and LQKENI. Trimming removed 4 bases from V and 4 bases from J; junction bases left unmatched: 5. The CDR3 extends over 15 amino acids. The CDR3, as DNA: TGTGCCAGCTCACATAAGCGGGAGACCACCGGGGAGCTGTTTTTT. It encodes CASSHKRETTGELFF.

The chain employs TRBV29-1 and TRBJ2-7; possibly TRBD1 for D (6 bases). The CDR3 is made up of 12 amino acids. Trimming removed 2 bases from V and 3 bases from J, with 8 bases in between. The germline gives CDR1 SQVTM, CDR2 ANQGSEA. For the CDR3, the DNA is TGCAGCGTTGAAACAGGGTTCTACGAGCAGTACTTC. Translation gives CSVETGFYEQYF.

The chain is built from TRBV19 and TRBJ2-5, with 7 bases aligning to TRBD1. The J call may be faulty, since TRBJ2-7 better matches the DNA end. The CDR3 sequence is 13 residues long. The germline gives CDR1 LNHDA, CDR2 SQIVND (reference sequence). DNA for the CDR3: TGTGCCAGTAGGGGAGACAGGGCCTACGAGCAGTACTTC. It encodes CASRGDRAYEQYF.

The CDR3: CASRALTSGSGNEQFF. CDR3 nucleotide sequence: TGTGCCAGCAGAGCACTGACTAGCGGGAGTGGGAATGAGCAGTTCTTC. This rearrangement joins TRBV2 to TRBJ2-1; 12 positions agree with TRBD2. This CDR3 has 16 residues. The germline V gene has CDR1 SNHLY and CDR2 FYNNEI. Germline trimming cut 6 bases from V and 7 bases from J; bases unmatched to any gene: 10.

The CDR3 DNA is TGTGCCAGCAGCCTACCTACTAGCGGGAGGACGAATATCACAGATACGCAGTATTTT. Amino acid sequence: CASSLPTSGRTNITDTQYF. The chain combines TRBV5-7 with TRBJ2-3; 12 positions match TRBD2. TRBV5-7 is noted as an ORF with a role that remains uncertain. The CDR3 runs 19 residues. The J segment lost 2 bases and the V segment lost 4 bases, leaving 14 bases of the junction unmatched.

J is TRBJ2-5 and V is TRBV14; 9 bases match TRBD2. CDR1 and CDR2 (germline): SGHDN, FVKESK. V shed 4 bases and J 3 bases; nucleotides not matched to a gene: 12. CDR3 length: 17 residues. The CDR3 is CASSPGLARGVEETQYF. In DNA form, the CDR3 reads TGTGCCAGCAGCCCCGGACTAGCGAGAGGCGTCGAAGAGACCCAGTACTTC. Full variable domain (outside the CDR3, taken from reference TRBV14 and TRBJ2-5): EAGVTQFPSHSVIEKGQTVTLRCDPISGHDNLYWYRRVMGKEIKFLLHFVKESKQDESGMPNNRFLAERTGGTYSTLKVQPAELEDSGVYFCASSPGLARGVEETQYFGPGTRLLVL.

The gene calls are TRBV19 and TRBJ1-1; no clear D gene. V was trimmed by 1 base and J by 1 base, leaving 4 bases between them. Germline V gene data show CDR1 as LNHDA and CDR2 as SQIVND (reference sequence). This CDR3 is built from 13 residues. CDR3 in amino acids: CASSIARNTEAFF. The CDR3 DNA reads TGTGCCAGTAGTATAGCCCGGAACACTGAAGCTTTCTTT.

The CDR3 DNA sequence: TGTGCCAGCAACCAACGGGGACTATTAGTCAATGAGCAGTTCTTC. Its protein is CASNQRGLLVNEQFF. This chain connects TRBV6-5 to TRBJ2-1; TRBD2 matches 7 bases. The CDR3 spans 15 residues. The germline CDR1 and CDR2 sequences are MNHEY and SVGAGI. The V and J ends lost 7 bases and 6 bases, in that order; junction bases with no gene match: 12.

This sequence joins TRBV28 and TRBJ2-3, with TRBD2 identical over 7 bases. J was trimmed by 2 bases and V by 3 bases; bases with no gene match: 5. In germline, CDR1 is MDHEN, CDR2 SYDVKM. CDR3 size: 15 residues. The CDR3 region has the DNA TGTGCCAGCAGTTTCGCGGGAGAGGCCACAGATACGCAGTATTTT. It encodes CASSFAGEATDTQYF. Filled out from reference TRBV28 and TRBJ2-3, the complete variable domain reads DVKVTQSSRYLVKRTGEKVFLECVQDMDHENMFWYRQDPGLGLRLIYFSYDVKMKEKGDIPEGYSVSREKKERFSLILESASTNQTSMYLCASSFAGEATDTQYFGPGTRLTVL.

This chain connects TRBV7-2 to TRBJ1-3; D may be TRBD1 (5 bases). This CDR3 has 15 amino acids. Deletions cut 3 bases from V and 1 base from J, with 10 bases between. The V gene's germline CDR1 is SGHTA and CDR2 FQGNSA. The CDR3, as DNA: TGTGCCAGCAGCTTTCACAGGACGTCTGGAAACACCATATATTTT. The encoded protein is CASSFHRTSGNTIYF.

J is TRBJ2-2 and V is TRBV4-3; 11 bases match TRBD2. The CDR3 is 17 residues long. V shed 2 bases and J 2 bases; nucleotides not matched to a gene: 4. Germline V gene sequence: CDR1 LGHNA, CDR2 YSLEER. The CDR3 DNA reads as TGCGCCAGCAGCCAATCGCTAGCGGGAGGCAACACCGGGGAGCTGTTTTTT. It specifies CASSQSLAGGNTGELFF.